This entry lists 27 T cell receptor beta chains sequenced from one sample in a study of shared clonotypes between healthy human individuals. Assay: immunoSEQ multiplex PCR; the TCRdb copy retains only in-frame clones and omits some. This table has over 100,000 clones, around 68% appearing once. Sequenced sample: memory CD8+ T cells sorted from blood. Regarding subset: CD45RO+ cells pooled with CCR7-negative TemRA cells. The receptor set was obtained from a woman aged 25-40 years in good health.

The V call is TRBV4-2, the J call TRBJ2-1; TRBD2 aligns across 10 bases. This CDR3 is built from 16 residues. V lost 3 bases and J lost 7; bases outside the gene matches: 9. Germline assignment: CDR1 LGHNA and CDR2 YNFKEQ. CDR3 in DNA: TGTGCCAGCAGCCACTCTAGCGGGAGAGGGGGGAATGAGCAGTTCTTC. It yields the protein CASSHSSGRGGNEQFF.

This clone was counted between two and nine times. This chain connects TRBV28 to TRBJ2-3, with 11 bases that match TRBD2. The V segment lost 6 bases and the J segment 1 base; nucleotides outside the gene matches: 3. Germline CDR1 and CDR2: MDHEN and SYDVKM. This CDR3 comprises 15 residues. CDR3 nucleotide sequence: TGTGCCAGCAGACTAGCGGGAGAGGGCACAGATACGCAGTATTTT. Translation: CASRLAGEGTDTQYF.

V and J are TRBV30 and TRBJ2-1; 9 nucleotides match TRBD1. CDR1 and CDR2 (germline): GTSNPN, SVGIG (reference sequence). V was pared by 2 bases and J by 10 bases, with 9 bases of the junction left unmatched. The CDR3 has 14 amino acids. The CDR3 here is CAWSPGQGSWEQFF. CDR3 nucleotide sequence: TGTGCCTGGAGTCCGGGACAGGGATCTTGGGAGCAGTTCTTC.

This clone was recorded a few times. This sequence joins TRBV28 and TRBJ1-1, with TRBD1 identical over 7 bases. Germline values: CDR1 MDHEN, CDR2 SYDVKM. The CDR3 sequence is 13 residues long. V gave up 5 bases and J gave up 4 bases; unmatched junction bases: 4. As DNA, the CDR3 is TGTGCCAGCAGTGACAGGGACCGCACTGAAGCTTTCTTT. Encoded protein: CASSDRDRTEAFF.

CDR3: CASRRQTTAGPEYF. DNA for the CDR3: TGTGCCAGCAGACGCCAAACAACAGCGGGACCGGAGTACTTC. The chain uses TRBV6-1 and TRBJ2-7; 7 bases line up with TRBD2. V trimming: 6 bases; J trimming: 11 bases; junction bases outside the gene matches: 16. Germline loops: CDR1 MNHNS, CDR2 SASEGT. This CDR3 is 14 amino acids long.

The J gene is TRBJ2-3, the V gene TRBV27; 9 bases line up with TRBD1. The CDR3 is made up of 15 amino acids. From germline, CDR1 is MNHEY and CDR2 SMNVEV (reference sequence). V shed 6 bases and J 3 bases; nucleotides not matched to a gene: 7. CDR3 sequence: CASSLGQGRTDTQYF. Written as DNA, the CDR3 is TGTGCCAGCAGCCTGGGACAGGGTAGGACAGATACGCAGTATTTT.

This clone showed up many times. The CDR3 loop reads CASSSQTGGIYEQYF. Here the CDR3 DNA reads TGTGCCAGCAGTTCCCAGACAGGGGGAATTTACGAGCAGTACTTC. V and J are TRBV27 and TRBJ2-7; 9 bases match TRBD1. Germline CDR1 MNHEY, CDR2 SMNVEV (reference sequence). J gave up 4 bases and V 4 bases, and 8 bases lay outside the gene matches. The CDR3 loop spans 15 amino acids.

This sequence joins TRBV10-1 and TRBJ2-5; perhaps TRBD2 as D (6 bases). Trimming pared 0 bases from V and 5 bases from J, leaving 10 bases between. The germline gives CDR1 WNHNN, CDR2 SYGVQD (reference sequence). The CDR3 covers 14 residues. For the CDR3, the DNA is TGCGCCAGCAGTGAGTCGGCGGGACGGGAGACCCAGTACTTC. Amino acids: CASSESAGRETQYF.

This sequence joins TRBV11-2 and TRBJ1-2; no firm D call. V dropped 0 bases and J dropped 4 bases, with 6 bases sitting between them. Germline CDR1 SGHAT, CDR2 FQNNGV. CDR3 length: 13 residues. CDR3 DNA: TGTGCCAGCAGCTTAGAGGGCAGCTATGGCTACACCTTC. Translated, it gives CASSLEGSYGYTF. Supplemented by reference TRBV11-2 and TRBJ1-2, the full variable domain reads EAGVAQSPRYKIIEKRQSVAFWCNPISGHATLYWYQQILGQGPKLLIQFQNNGVVDDSQLPKDRFSAERLKGVDSTLKIQPAKLEDSAVYLCASSLEGSYGYTFGSGTRLTVV.

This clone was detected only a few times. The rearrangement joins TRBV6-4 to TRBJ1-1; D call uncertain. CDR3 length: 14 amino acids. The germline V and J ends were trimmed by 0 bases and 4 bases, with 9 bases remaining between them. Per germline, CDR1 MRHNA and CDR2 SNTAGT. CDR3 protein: CASSDSTEATEAFF. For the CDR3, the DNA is TGTGCCAGCAGTGACTCGACCGAGGCCACTGAAGCTTTCTTT.

The CDR3 region is CASGRQGRSTDTQYF. The CDR3 DNA follows: TGCGCCAGCGGAAGACAGGGGCGATCCACAGATACGCAGTATTTT. The chain couples TRBV5-1 to TRBJ2-3, with 8 bases that match TRBD1. Trimming removed 7 bases from V and 2 bases from J; junction bases left unmatched: 9. Germline CDR1 reads SGHRS; CDR2 reads YFSETQ. This CDR3 is built from 15 residues.

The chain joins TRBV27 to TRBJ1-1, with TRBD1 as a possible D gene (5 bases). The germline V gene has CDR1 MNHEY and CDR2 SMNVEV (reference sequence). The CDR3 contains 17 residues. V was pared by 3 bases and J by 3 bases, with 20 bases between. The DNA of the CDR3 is TGTGCCAGCAGTTTTTTAGGGACCCTTCATCGGGACACTGAAGCTTTCTTT. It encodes CASSFLGTLHRDTEAFF.

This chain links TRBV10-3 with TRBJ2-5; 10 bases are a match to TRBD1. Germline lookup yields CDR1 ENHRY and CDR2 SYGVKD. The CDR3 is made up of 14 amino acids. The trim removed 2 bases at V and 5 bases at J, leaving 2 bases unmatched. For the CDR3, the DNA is TGTGCCATCAGTGAGCGGACAGGGGGGGAGACCCAGTACTTC. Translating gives CAISERTGGETQYF.

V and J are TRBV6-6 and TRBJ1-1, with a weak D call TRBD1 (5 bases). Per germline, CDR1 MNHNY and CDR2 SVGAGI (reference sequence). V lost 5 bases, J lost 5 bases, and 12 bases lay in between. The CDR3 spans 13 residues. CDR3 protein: CASSPRQTTEAFF. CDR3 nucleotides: TGTGCCAGCAGTCCCCGACAGACTACTGAAGCTTTCTTT.

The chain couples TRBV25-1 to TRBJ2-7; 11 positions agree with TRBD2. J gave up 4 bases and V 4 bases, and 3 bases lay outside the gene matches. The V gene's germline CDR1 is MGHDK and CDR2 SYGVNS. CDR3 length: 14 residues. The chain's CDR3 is CASSATSGSYEQYF. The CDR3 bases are TGTGCCAGCAGTGCCACTAGCGGGAGTTACGAGCAGTACTTC.

This CDR3 is CASRSIGAHYNSPLHF. DNA for the CDR3: TGTGCCAGTAGGTCGATCGGGGCCCACTATAATTCACCCCTCCACTTT. The J gene is TRBJ1-6, the V gene TRBV19; D is possibly TRBD1 (5 bases). V was cut by 6 bases and J by 3 bases, with 15 bases left in between. The CDR3 spans 16 residues. Germline assignment: CDR1 LNHDA and CDR2 SQIVND (reference sequence).

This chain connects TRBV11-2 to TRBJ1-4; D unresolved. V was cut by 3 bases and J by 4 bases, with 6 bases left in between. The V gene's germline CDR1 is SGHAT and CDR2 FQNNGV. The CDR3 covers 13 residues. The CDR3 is CASSLGNNEKLFF. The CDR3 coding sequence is TGTGCCAGCAGCTTGGGTAATAATGAAAAACTGTTTTTT.

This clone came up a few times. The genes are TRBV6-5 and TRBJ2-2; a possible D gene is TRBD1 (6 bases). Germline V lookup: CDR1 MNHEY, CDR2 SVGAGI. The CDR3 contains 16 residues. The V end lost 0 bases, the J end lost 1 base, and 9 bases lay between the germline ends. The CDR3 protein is CASSYSMGQNTGELFF. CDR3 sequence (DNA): TGTGCCAGCAGTTACTCGATGGGACAGAACACCGGGGAGCTGTTTTTT.

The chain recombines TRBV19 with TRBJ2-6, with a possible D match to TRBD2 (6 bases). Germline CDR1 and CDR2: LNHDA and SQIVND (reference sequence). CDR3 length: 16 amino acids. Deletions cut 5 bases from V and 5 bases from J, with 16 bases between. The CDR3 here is CASSPRRDSRANVLTF. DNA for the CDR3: TGTGCCAGTAGTCCACGCCGGGACTCCCGGGCCAACGTCCTGACTTTC.

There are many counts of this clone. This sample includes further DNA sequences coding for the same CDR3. CDR3 protein: CASSFGLNTEAFF. As DNA, the CDR3 is TGCGCCAGCAGCTTCGGACTGAACACTGAAGCTTTCTTT. This chain links TRBV5-1 with TRBJ1-1; no definite D call. Trimming removed 2 bases from V and 0 bases from J, with 5 bases in between. This CDR3 is built from 13 residues. CDR1 is SGHRS and CDR2 is YFSETQ in the germline V gene.

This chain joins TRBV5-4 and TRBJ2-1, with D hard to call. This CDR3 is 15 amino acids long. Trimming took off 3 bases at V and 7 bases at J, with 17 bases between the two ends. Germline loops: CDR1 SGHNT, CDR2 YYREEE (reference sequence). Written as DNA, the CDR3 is TGTGCCAGCAGCTCTTGGGTCAGTGTCTGGAATGAGCAGTTCTTC. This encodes CASSSWVSVWNEQFF.

The CDR3 bases are TGTGCCAGCAGTGACCAGGGCGGGAAGACAGATACGCAGTATTTT. Protein sequence: CASSDQGGKTDTQYF. The V and J genes are TRBV25-1 and TRBJ2-3, with D maybe TRBD2 (6 bases). Germline V gene data show CDR1 as MGHDK and CDR2 as SYGVNS. The CDR3 contains 15 residues. The V and J ends lost 3 bases and 3 bases respectively, with 13 bases between them.

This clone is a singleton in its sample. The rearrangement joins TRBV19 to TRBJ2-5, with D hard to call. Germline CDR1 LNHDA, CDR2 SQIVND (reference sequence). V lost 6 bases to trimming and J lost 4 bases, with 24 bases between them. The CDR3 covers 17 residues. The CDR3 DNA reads TGTGCCAGTAGCCCCGACCTAGACTGGTCCTTTCGAGAGACCCAGTACTTC. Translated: CASSPDLDWSFRETQYF.

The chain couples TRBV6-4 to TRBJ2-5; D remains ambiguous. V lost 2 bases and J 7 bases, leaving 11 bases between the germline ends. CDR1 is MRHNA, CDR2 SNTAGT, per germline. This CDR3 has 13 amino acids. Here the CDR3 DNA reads TGTGCCAGCAGTGACCGGCCAGAAGGGACCCAGTACTTC. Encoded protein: CASSDRPEGTQYF.

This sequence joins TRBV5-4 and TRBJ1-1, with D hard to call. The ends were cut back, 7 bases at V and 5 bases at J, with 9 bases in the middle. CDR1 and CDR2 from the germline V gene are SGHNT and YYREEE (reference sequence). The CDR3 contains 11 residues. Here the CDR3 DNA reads TGTGCCAGCTGGACTGAGACTGAAGCTTTCTTT. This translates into CASWTETEAFF.

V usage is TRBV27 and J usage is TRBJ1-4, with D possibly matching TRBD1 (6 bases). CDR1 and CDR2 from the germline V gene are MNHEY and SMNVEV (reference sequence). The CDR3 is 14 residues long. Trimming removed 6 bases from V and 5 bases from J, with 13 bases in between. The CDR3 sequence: CASSAQGRNEKLFF. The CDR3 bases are TGTGCCAGCAGCGCACAGGGTAGAAATGAAAAACTGTTTTTT.

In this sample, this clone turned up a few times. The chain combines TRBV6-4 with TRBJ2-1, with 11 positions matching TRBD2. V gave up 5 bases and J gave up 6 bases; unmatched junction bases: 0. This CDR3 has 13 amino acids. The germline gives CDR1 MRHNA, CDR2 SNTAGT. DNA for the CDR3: TGTGCCAGCAGTACTAGCGGGAGCAATGAGCAGTTCTTC. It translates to CASSTSGSNEQFF.